Listed below are T cell receptor beta chains from one sample, sequenced in a study of shared clonotypes between healthy human individuals. Data came from immunoSEQ multiplex PCR; TCRdb stores just in-frame clones and leaves some out. The sample consists of over a million clones, 98% of them appearing once. Input material: naive CD4+ T cells sorted from blood. These receptors all come from a man aged 30-40 years in good health. Each CDR3 is given with its conserved first and last residue. The D gene is left open where the match is weak.

j_gene: TRBJ1-5; v_gene: TRBV4-1; d_gene: -; CDR3aa: CASSHPGPNQPQHF; CDR3nt: TGCGCCAGCAGCCATCCGGGACCAAATCAGCCCCAGCATTTT
j_gene: TRBJ2-1; v_gene: TRBV29-1; d_gene: TRBD1; CDR3aa: CSVGTGSSYNEQFF; CDR3nt: TGCAGCGTGGGGACAGGGAGCTCCTACAATGAGCAGTTCTTC
j_gene: TRBJ2-1; v_gene: TRBV18; d_gene: TRBD1; CDR3aa: CASSQYSSGTGFYNEQFF; CDR3nt: TGTGCCAGCTCACAATATAGCTCCGGGACAGGGTTCTACAATGAGCAGTTCTTC
j_gene: TRBJ1-2; v_gene: TRBV7-8; d_gene: -; CDR3aa: CASSLVAGGYTF; CDR3nt: TGTGCCAGCAGCTTAGTCGCAGGGGGCTACACCTTC
j_gene: TRBJ2-1; v_gene: TRBV28; d_gene: -; CDR3aa: CASLTLGAQSYNEQFF; CDR3nt: TGTGCCAGCCTGACCCTGGGGGCCCAATCCTACAATGAGCAGTTCTTC
j_gene: TRBJ2-7; v_gene: TRBV18; d_gene: -; CDR3aa: CASSLETGNYEQYF; CDR3nt: TGTGCCAGCTCACTGGAAACGGGAAACTACGAGCAGTACTTC
j_gene: TRBJ2-5; v_gene: TRBV11-2; d_gene: -; CDR3aa: CASAQTWEETQYF; CDR3nt: TGTGCCAGCGCCCAGACTTGGGAAGAGACCCAGTACTTC
j_gene: TRBJ2-7; v_gene: TRBV28; d_gene: -; CDR3aa: CASSLSGTYEQYF; CDR3nt: TGTGCCAGCAGTTTATCCGGGACTTACGAGCAGTACTTC
j_gene: TRBJ2-7; v_gene: TRBV11-3; d_gene: -; CDR3aa: CASSLGLNTYEQYF; CDR3nt: TGTGCCAGCAGCTTAGGACTGAACACCTACGAGCAGTACTTC
j_gene: TRBJ2-3; v_gene: TRBV7-9; d_gene: -; CDR3aa: CASSLGLVGTQYF; CDR3nt: TGTGCCAGCAGCCTGGGACTGGTGGGTACGCAGTATTTT
j_gene: TRBJ2-7; v_gene: TRBV2; d_gene: -; CDR3aa: CASTVGRGTDEQYF; CDR3nt: TGTGCCAGCACAGTGGGCAGGGGAACGGACGAGCAGTACTTC
j_gene: TRBJ2-7; v_gene: TRBV5-1; d_gene: TRBD1; CDR3aa: CASSLGITGGVDEQYF; CDR3nt: TGCGCCAGCAGCTTGGGGATTACAGGGGGCGTCGACGAGCAGTACTTC
j_gene: TRBJ2-1; v_gene: TRBV5-1; d_gene: TRBD1; CDR3aa: CASSLLGQGKVGQFF; CDR3nt: TGCGCCAGCAGCTTGTTAGGACAGGGGAAGGTCGGGCAGTTCTTC
j_gene: TRBJ2-7; v_gene: TRBV9; d_gene: -; CDR3aa: CASSVEGRGPSYEQYF; CDR3nt: TGTGCCAGCAGCGTGGAGGGCAGGGGACCCTCCTACGAGCAGTACTTC
j_gene: TRBJ1-3; v_gene: TRBV2; d_gene: -; CDR3aa: CASGLSSGNTIYF; CDR3nt: TGTGCCAGCGGATTGAGCTCTGGAAACACCATATATTTT